The 20 T cell receptor beta chains listed next were all sequenced from one sample in a study of OX40 agonist ivuxolimab in advanced cancers. Sequencing used immunoSEQ multiplex PCR; TCRdb keeps in-frame clones, though not all of them. The sample carries over 15,000 clones, about 90% recorded once. The sequences come from CD4+ or CD8+ T cells sorted from blood, collected in a trial of the OX40 agonist ivuxolimab. These receptors were collected from an adult with an advanced solid tumor such as melanoma, head and neck, liver or kidney cancer.

This sequence joins TRBV19 and TRBJ2-1, with 10 nucleotides matching TRBD2. Germline V gene data show CDR1 as LNHDA and CDR2 as SQIVND (reference sequence). CDR3 length equals 14 residues. V shed 5 bases, J shed 4 bases, and the junction held 2 bases outside the gene matches. The CDR3 spells CASSVTSGYNEQFF. As DNA, the CDR3 is TGTGCCAGTAGTGTGACTAGCGGGTACAATGAGCAGTTCTTC. Complete variable domain (other parts from reference TRBV19 and TRBJ2-1): DGGITQSPKYLFRKEGQNVTLSCEQNLNHDAMYWYRQDPGQGLRLIYYSQIVNDFQKGDIAEGYSVSREKKESFPLTVTSAQKNPTAFYLCASSVTSGYNEQFFGPGTRLTVL.

The rearrangement links TRBV11-3 to TRBJ1-1, with TRBD1 matching over 7 bases. This CDR3 comprises 16 residues. CDR1 and CDR2 from the germline V gene are SGHNT and YENEEA. With 4 bases clipped from V and 2 bases from J, the junction kept 10 bases outside the gene matches. The CDR3 nucleotides read TGTGCCAGCAGCTCCAGCCTCGGGACAGTCAACACTGAAGCTTTCTTT. This sequence encodes CASSSSLGTVNTEAFF.

The chain couples TRBV27 to TRBJ2-1, with D possibly TRBD1 on 6 matching bases. Trimming pared 1 base from V and 6 bases from J, leaving 13 bases between. From germline, CDR1 is MNHEY and CDR2 SMNVEV (reference sequence). The CDR3 runs 15 residues. CDR3 region: CASSLYVQGGNEQFF. The CDR3, as DNA: TGTGCCAGCAGTTTATATGTACAGGGTGGCAATGAGCAGTTCTTC.

The chain has TRBV28 and TRBJ1-5, with D unresolved. Germline V CDR1 and CDR2: MDHEN, SYDVKM. Trimming left V 3 bases short and J 6 bases short, with 12 bases between. CDR3 length equals 14 residues. CDR3 in DNA: TGTGCCAGCAGTTTTGTCAGTCAGGTTCAGCCCCAGCATTTT. Residues: CASSFVSQVQPQHF. The variable domain in full, completed from reference TRBV28 and TRBJ1-5, reads DVKVTQSSRYLVKRTGEKVFLECVQDMDHENMFWYRQDPGLGLRLIYFSYDVKMKEKGDIPEGYSVSREKKERFSLILESASTNQTSMYLCASSFVSQVQPQHFGDGTRLSIL.

The V and J genes are TRBV19 and TRBJ2-5; 7 bases map to TRBD1. CDR1 LNHDA and CDR2 SQIVND come from the germline V gene (reference sequence). The junction had 9 bases not matched to a gene; V was cut back by 6 bases and J by 5 bases. CDR3 size: 14 residues. The CDR3 DNA sequence: TGTGCCAGTAGCCTACAGGGGCTATGGGAGACCCAGTACTTC. It is translated as CASSLQGLWETQYF.

J is TRBJ1-1 and V is TRBV11-2; D not certain. V was pared by 0 bases and J by 8 bases, with 10 bases between. The CDR3 totals 13 residues. The germline V gene encodes CDR1 SGHAT and CDR2 FQNNGV. The chain's CDR3 is CASSLDPGLEAFF. The CDR3 DNA is TGTGCCAGCAGCTTAGATCCAGGTCTGGAAGCTTTCTTT.

The chain couples TRBV11-3 to TRBJ2-7; D not resolved. CDR1 SGHNT and CDR2 YENEEA come from the germline V gene. The CDR3 runs to 14 residues. V gave up 5 bases and J gave up 5 bases, with 16 bases separating them. The CDR3 coding sequence is TGTGCCAGCAGCCCGTACCACATGCTCGACGAGCAGTACTTC. Its translation is CASSPYHMLDEQYF.

The CDR3 loop reads CASSPTSGSADTQYF. The CDR3 nucleotides read TGCGCCAGCAGCCCTACTAGCGGGAGTGCAGATACGCAGTATTTT. The chain joins TRBV4-3 to TRBJ2-3; the match to TRBD2 covers 11 bases. With 4 bases clipped from V and 4 bases from J, the junction kept 4 bases outside the gene matches. The length of the CDR3 is 15 residues. Germline V lookup: CDR1 LGHNA, CDR2 YSLEER.

This chain connects TRBV15 to TRBJ1-1, with D unresolved. V lost 8 bases and J lost 1, with 11 bases in between. CDR1 is LNHNV and CDR2 is YYDKDF in the germline V gene (reference sequence). This CDR3 is built from 13 residues. The CDR3 is CATLGRANTEAFF. The CDR3 nucleotides are TGTGCCACCCTCGGGAGGGCGAACACTGAAGCTTTCTTT.

The rearrangement uses TRBV6-5 and TRBJ2-2; no clear D gene. The V end lost 6 bases, the J end lost 7 bases, and 6 bases lay between the germline ends. This CDR3 is 11 amino acids long. Germline V gene lookup returns CDR1 MNHEY and CDR2 SVGAGI. The CDR3 loop reads CASRLLGELFF. The CDR3 DNA sequence: TGTGCCAGCAGGCTCCTCGGGGAGCTGTTTTTT.

This chain links TRBV5-1 with TRBJ2-7; D is unresolved. Trimming left V 0 bases short and J 3 bases short, with 7 bases between. In germline, CDR1 is SGHRS, CDR2 YFSETQ. This CDR3 has 13 amino acids. The CDR3 DNA is TGCGCCAGCAGCTTGGTAGCTAGCTACGAGCAGTACTTC. Protein: CASSLVASYEQYF.

This sequence joins TRBV28 and TRBJ1-6; possibly TRBD1 for D (5 bases). Germline V gives CDR1 MDHEN, CDR2 SYDVKM. The V and J ends lost 6 bases and 5 bases respectively, with 14 bases between them. The CDR3 is made up of 15 amino acids. The CDR3 bases are TGTGCCAGCAGGACTCGACAGACCGATAATTCACCCCTCCACTTT. Its protein product is CASRTRQTDNSPLHF.

In nucleotides, the CDR3 is TGCGCCAGCAGCTTATGGACTAGCGGAACTTACGAGCAGTACTTC. It specifies CASSLWTSGTYEQYF. The rearrangement uses TRBV5-1 and TRBJ2-7; the match to TRBD2 covers 10 bases. V gave up 2 bases and J gave up 4 bases; unmatched junction bases: 6. The CDR3 totals 15 residues. Germline V gene data show CDR1 as SGHRS and CDR2 as YFSETQ. The full variable domain, rest sourced from reference TRBV5-1 and TRBJ2-7, is KAGVTQTPRYLIKTRGQQVTLSCSPISGHRSVSWYQQTPGQGLQFLFEYFSETQRNKGNFPGRFSGRQFSNSRSEMNVSTLELGDSALYLCASSLWTSGTYEQYFGPGTRLTVT.

This rearrangement joins TRBV5-1 to TRBJ1-5; D not resolved. V dropped 5 bases and J dropped 0 bases, with 15 bases sitting between them. Germline assignment: CDR1 SGHRS and CDR2 YFSETQ. The CDR3 consists of 16 residues. The CDR3 nucleotides read TGCGCCAGCAGAACTGATGGTAGAGATAGCAATCAGCCCCAGCATTTT. Amino acids: CASRTDGRDSNQPQHF.

The genes are TRBV19 and TRBJ2-7; 7 bases fit TRBD2. The CDR3 is made up of 15 amino acids. Germline V gene sequence: CDR1 LNHDA, CDR2 SQIVND (reference sequence). J lost 2 bases, V lost 5 bases, and 9 bases had no gene match. The CDR3 protein is CASSRSSGIAYEQYF. The CDR3 coding sequence is TGTGCCAGTAGTCGGTCTAGCGGAATTGCCTACGAGCAGTACTTC.

The rearrangement uses TRBV27 and TRBJ2-3, with D perhaps matching TRBD1 (6 bases). This CDR3 contains 12 residues. Germline loops: CDR1 MNHEY, CDR2 SMNVEV (reference sequence). V shed 5 bases and J shed 4 bases, with 7 bases lying between them. Here the CDR3 DNA reads TGTGCCAGCAGTACAGGGTCAGATACGCAGTATTTT. It specifies CASSTGSDTQYF.

The CDR3 DNA sequence: TGCAGCGTTGTACTAGCGGCCTACAATGAGCAGTTCTTC. The encoded protein is CSVVLAAYNEQFF. V usage is TRBV29-1 and J usage is TRBJ2-1; 8 nucleotides line up with TRBD2. This CDR3 has 13 residues. From germline, CDR1 is SQVTM and CDR2 ANQGSEA. V shed 4 bases, J shed 2 bases, and the junction held 1 base outside the gene matches.

V is TRBV9 and J is TRBJ2-3; TRBD2 matches at 11 bases. Trimming took 2 bases from V and 2 from J; bases not matched to a gene: 1. Germline lookup yields CDR1 SGDLS and CDR2 YYNGEE. This CDR3 is 15 amino acids long. The CDR3 bases are TGTGCCAGCAGCGTGGGACTAGCGGCCACAGATACGCAGTATTTT. This sequence encodes CASSVGLAATDTQYF.

This clone was detected once. The gene calls are TRBV6-5 and TRBJ2-5; 8 bases are shared with TRBD1. The germline V gene has CDR1 MNHEY and CDR2 SVGAGI. This CDR3 spans 13 amino acids. V was pared by 5 bases and J by 4 bases, with 3 bases of the junction left unmatched. CDR3 residues: CASSPGGAETQYF. CDR3 coding DNA: TGTGCCAGCAGTCCAGGGGGCGCAGAGACCCAGTACTTC.

This clone has a single count. This chain uses TRBV7-9 with TRBJ2-5; D might be TRBD1 or TRBD2, each matching 5 bases. V shed 1 base and J shed 5 bases, with 17 bases lying between them. This CDR3 is built from 16 residues. Germline CDR1 reads SEHNR; CDR2 reads FQNEAQ (reference sequence). CDR3 region: CASSLGVGAGPETQYF. The CDR3 region has the DNA TGTGCCAGCAGCTTAGGGGTCGGGGCCGGCCCGGAGACCCAGTACTTC.